The text below deals with one T cell receptor (beta chain). This clonotype was recorded many times. Its antigen has not been determined. Base qualities were left out, and no much larger clone turns up one base away. This entry is derived from a study of CD8 T cells in ankylosing spondylitis (dated by TCRdb to the late 2010s). Context from the whole study: T cell receptor beta repertoires were profiled in healthy donors and ankylosing spondylitis patients so that disease-linked TCR variants could be found. The full study cohort comprised around 25 ankylosing spondylitis patients and 85 to 120 healthy donors. Samples of peripheral blood were taken, and for ankylosing spondylitis patients, synovial fluid was collected as well.

Sequencing took place on an Illumina HiSeq 2500. TCR beta libraries were prepared by quantitative 5'-RACE with molecular barcodes. The study's own analysis went as follows. Disease-linked TCR variants were identified with a new computational method built on a probabilistic model of VDJ rearrangement. TCRdb trimmed public reads at Q25 via fastp, called clones via MiXCR and kept in-frame beta chains. Rows are unified per CDR3 protein, each entry keeping the most common DNA and genes. The V and J calls, along with clone size, are taken from TCRdb and not from the paper's own processing. Recorded for this sample are about 220,000 distinct CDR3 sequences; roughly 6.6% of them occurred a single time. Of the sample, 14% is held by the ten largest clones. Results the study describes overall, beyond this receptor: The disease-linked clones were reported to be significantly enriched in matched synovial fluid samples from ankylosing spondylitis patients. A TCR beta motif of 8 or 9 highly homologous amino acid variants appeared characteristic of blood from ankylosing spondylitis patients. Some motif variants had previously been reported in the synovial fluid and blood of reactive arthritis patients, which suggests shared mechanisms of disease initiation. The disease-linked clones had a CD8+ phenotype and were found at relatively low frequencies in peripheral blood.

The sample was blood, either unsorted or a sorted T cell fraction (not recorded which). The origin of this receptor is a male donor with ankylosing spondylitis.

The DNA sequence follows: TGTGCCACCAGCAGAGATGGGGGGGGAGTCTACGAGCAGTACTTC. It translates to CATSRDGGGVYEQYF. Recombination linked TRBV15 to TRBJ2-7, with 7 junctional bases fitting TRBD2. The CDR3 contains 15 residues, cysteine and phenylalanine counted. Only the CDR3 portion is preserved as DNA: 45 bases, with reading frame beginning at the first base. The germline V gene (reference sequence) sets CDR1 to LNHNV and CDR2 to YYDKDF. V is pruned by 0 bases and J by 3 bases, leaving 5 bases of the junction without a gene match.